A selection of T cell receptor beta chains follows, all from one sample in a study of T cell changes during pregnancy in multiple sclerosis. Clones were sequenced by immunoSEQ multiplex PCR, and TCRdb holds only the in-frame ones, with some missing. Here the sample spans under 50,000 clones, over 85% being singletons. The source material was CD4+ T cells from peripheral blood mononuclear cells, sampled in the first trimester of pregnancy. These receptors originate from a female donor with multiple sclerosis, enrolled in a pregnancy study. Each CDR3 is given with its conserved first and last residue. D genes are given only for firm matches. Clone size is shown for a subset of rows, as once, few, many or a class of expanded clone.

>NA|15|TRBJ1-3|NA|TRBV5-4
TGTGCCAGCAGCTTGTCAGACTACTCTGGAAACACCATATATTTT
CASSLSDYSGNTIYF
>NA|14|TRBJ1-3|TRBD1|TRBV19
TGTGCCAGTAGTATCCGGGACAGAGATAACACCATATATTTT
CASSIRDRDNTIYF
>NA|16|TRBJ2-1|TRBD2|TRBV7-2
TGTGCCAGCAGCTTAGGACGACTAGCGGGAAGGGATGAGCAGTTCTTC
CASSLGRLAGRDEQFF
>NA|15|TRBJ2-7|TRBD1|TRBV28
TGTGCCAGCAGTCCTCGGGGACAGGGTGGGTACGAGCAGTACTTC
CASSPRGQGGYEQYF
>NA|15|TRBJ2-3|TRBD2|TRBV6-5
TGTGCCAGCAAAAAGACTAGCGGCTCAACGGATACGCAGTATTTT
CASKKTSGSTDTQYF
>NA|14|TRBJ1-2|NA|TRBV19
TGTGCCAGTAGTAAGGGAGGGGCCCTGAGTGGCTACACCTTC
CASSKGGALSGYTF
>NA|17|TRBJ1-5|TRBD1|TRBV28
TGTGCCAGCAGGGGGCTTACAGGGGGCTGGGGCAATCAGCCCCAGCATTTT
CASRGLTGGWGNQPQHF
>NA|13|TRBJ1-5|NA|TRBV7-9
TGTGCCAGCAGCTTAGGATTGGCTCAGCCCCAGCATTTT
CASSLGLAQPQHF
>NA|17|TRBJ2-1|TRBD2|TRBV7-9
TGTGCCAGCAGCTTAGGGGCGGGAGGGCCTTTATCCGTATTTCAGTTCTTC
CASSLGAGGPLSVFQFF
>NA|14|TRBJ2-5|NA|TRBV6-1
TGTGCCAGCAGTGAAGGTCAGGGTAAAGAGACCCAGTACTTC
CASSEGQGKETQYF
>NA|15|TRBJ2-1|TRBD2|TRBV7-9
TGTGCCAGCAGGAAGAGCGCGGGAGGGTACAATGAGCAGTTCTTC
CASRKSAGGYNEQFF
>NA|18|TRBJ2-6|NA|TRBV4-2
TGTGCCAGCAGCCCCTCGACTTCGATCTCCTCTGGGGCCAACGTCCTGACTTTC
CASSPSTSISSGANVLTF
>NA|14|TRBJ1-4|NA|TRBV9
TGTGCCAGCAGCGGCGGGAGGGGATCAGAAAAACTGTTTTTT
CASSGGRGSEKLFF
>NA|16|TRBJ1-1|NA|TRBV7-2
TGTGCCAGCAGCCGGAATACAGGCTTTGGTCCCACTGAAGCTTTCTTT
CASSRNTGFGPTEAFF
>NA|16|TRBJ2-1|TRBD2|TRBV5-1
TGCGCCAGCAGCGGGGCAGGACTAGCCGCCTACAATGAGCAGTTCTTC
CASSGAGLAAYNEQFF
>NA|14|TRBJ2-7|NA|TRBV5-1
TGCGCCAGCAGCTCGCGGGACTTCTCAGGGGAGCAGTACTTC
CASSSRDFSGEQYF
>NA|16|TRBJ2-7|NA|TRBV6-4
TGTGCCAGCAGTGTTCCCCCGGTACGGGAAGGGTACGAGCAGTACTTC
CASSVPPVREGYEQYF
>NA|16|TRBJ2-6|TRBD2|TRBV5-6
TGTGCCAGCAGCCTGGGGAGGGGCTCTGGGGCCAACGTCCTGACTTTC
CASSLGRGSGANVLTF
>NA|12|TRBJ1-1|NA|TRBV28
TGTGCCAGCCGGACAACCTACACTGAAGCTTTCTTT
CASRTTYTEAFF
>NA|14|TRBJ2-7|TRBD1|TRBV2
TGTGCCACGATTTCCGGGACAGGGTCTTACGAGCAGTACTTC
CATISGTGSYEQYF
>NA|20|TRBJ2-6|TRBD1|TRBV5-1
TGCGCCAGCAGCCGGTCCCGGGACAGGGGGCGCAAGTCTGGGGCCAACGTCCTGACTTTC
CASSRSRDRGRKSGANVLTF
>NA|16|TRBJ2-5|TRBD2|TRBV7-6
TGTGCCAGCAGCTCTGGACTAGCGGGAGAGGCAGAGACCCAGTACTTC
CASSSGLAGEAETQYF
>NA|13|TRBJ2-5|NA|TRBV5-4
TGTGCCAGCAGCTTGGCTAGCTTGGAGACCCAGTACTTC
CASSLASLETQYF
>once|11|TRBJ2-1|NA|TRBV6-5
TGTGCCAGCAGTTACGGCCAAGAGCAGTTCTTC
CASSYGQEQFF
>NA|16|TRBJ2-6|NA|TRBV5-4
TGTGCCAGCAGCCGGCCACAGGGTGCGGGGGCCAACGTCCTGACTTTC
CASSRPQGAGANVLTF
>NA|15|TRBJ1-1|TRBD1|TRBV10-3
TGTGCCATCTCTGGACAGGGGAGGAGGAAAACTGAAGCTTTCTTT
CAISGQGRRKTEAFF
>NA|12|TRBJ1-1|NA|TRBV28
TGTGCCAGCAGTGCGGGGTACACTGAAGCTTTCTTT
CASSAGYTEAFF
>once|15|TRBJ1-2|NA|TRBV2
TGTGCCAGCAGTGAGGGAGGTCTGTTGAACTATGGCTACACCTTC
CASSEGGLLNYGYTF
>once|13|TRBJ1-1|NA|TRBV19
TGTGCCAGTAGCGATACAGGTTACACTGAAGCTTTCTTT
CASSDTGYTEAFF
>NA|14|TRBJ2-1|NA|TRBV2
TGTGCCAGCAGGGAGGACTACAGGGGAAGTGAGCAGTTCTTC
CASREDYRGSEQFF
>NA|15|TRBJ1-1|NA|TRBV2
TGTGCCAGCAGTGAGCGAGGGACACGGAACACTGAAGCTTTCTTT
CASSERGTRNTEAFF